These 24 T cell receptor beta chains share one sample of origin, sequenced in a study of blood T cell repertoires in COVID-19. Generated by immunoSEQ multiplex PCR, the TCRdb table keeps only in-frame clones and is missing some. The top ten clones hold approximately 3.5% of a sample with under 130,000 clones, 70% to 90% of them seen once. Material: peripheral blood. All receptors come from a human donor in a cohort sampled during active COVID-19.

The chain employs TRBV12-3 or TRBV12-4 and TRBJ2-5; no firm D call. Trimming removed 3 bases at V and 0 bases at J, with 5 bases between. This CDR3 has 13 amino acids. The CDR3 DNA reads TGTGCCAGCAGTTTGGAGAACCAAGAGACCCAGTACTTC. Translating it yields CASSLENQETQYF.

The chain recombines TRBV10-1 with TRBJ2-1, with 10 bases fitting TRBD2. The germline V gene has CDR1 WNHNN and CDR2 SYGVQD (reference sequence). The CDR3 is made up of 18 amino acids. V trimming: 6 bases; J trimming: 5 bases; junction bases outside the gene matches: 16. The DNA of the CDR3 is TGCGCCAGCAGGGACCCTAGCGGGAGTCACTTAGGGGACAATGAGCAGTTCTTC. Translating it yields CASRDPSGSHLGDNEQFF.

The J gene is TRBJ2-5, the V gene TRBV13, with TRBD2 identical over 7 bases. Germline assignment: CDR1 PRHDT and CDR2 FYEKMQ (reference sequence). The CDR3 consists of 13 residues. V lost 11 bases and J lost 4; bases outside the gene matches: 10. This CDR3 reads CAVGRGRGETQYF. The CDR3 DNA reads TGTGCCGTGGGGCGGGGGAGAGGAGAGACCCAGTACTTC.

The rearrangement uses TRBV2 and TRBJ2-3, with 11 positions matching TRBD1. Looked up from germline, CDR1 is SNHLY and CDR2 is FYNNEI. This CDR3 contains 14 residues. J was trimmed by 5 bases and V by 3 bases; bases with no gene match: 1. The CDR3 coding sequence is TGTGCCAGCAGTGAGGACAGGGGGCGAGATACGCAGTATTTT. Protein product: CASSEDRGRDTQYF.

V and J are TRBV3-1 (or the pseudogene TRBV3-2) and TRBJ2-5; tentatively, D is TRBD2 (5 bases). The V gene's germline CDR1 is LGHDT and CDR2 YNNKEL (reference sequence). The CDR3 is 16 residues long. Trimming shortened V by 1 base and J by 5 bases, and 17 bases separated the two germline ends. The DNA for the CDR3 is TGTGCCAGCAGCCAAGGCCCACCCGTATGGGAGGAGACCCAGTACTTC. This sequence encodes CASSQGPPVWEETQYF.

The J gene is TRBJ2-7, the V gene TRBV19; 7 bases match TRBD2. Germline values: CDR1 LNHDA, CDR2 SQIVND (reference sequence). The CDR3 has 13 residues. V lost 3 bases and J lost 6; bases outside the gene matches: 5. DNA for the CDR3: TGTGCCAGTAGTATCAGCGGGGCCTCCGAGCAGTACTTC. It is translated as CASSISGASEQYF.

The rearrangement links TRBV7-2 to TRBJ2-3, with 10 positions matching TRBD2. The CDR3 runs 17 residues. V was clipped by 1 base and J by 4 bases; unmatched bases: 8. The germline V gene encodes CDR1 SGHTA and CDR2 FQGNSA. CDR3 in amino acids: CASSLDGLAGVPDTQYF. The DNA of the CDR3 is TGTGCCAGCAGCTTAGATGGGCTAGCGGGAGTCCCAGATACGCAGTATTTT.

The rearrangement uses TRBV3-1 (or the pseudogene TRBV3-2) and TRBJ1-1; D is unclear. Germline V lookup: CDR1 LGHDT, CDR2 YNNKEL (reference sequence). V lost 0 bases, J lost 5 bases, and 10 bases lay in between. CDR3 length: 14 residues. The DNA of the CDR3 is TGTGCCAGCAGCCAAGAGGGGAGGTGGACTGAAGCTTTCTTT. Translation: CASSQEGRWTEAFF.

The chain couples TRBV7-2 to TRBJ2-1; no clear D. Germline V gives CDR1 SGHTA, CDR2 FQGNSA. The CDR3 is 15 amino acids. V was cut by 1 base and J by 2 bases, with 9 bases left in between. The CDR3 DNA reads TGTGCCAGCAGCTTAGGGTTAGTCACCTACAATGAGCAGTTCTTC. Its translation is CASSLGLVTYNEQFF.

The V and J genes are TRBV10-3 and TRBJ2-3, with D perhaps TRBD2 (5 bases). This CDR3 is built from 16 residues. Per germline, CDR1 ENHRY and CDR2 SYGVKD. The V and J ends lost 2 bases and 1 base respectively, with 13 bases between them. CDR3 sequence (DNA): TGTGCCATCAGTGAGGGGTCGGGATATGGCACAGATACGCAGTATTTT. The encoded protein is CAISEGSGYGTDTQYF.

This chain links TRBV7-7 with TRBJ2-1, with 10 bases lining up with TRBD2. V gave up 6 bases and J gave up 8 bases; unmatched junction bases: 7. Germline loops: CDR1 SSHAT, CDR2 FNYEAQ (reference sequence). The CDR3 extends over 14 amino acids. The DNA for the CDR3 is TGTGCCAGCAGTCCTCTAGCGGGAGCCTATGAGCAGTTCTTC. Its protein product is CASSPLAGAYEQFF.

The CDR3 region has the DNA TGTGCCAGTAGTAGGGGGACTAGTAGGGGCTACAATGAGCAGTTCTTC. The encoded protein is CASSRGTSRGYNEQFF. The chain links TRBV19 to TRBJ2-1; the match to TRBD2 covers 8 bases. V dropped 4 bases and J dropped 3; count of bases not matched to a gene: 8. This CDR3 contains 16 residues. The germline V gene encodes CDR1 LNHDA and CDR2 SQIVND (reference sequence).

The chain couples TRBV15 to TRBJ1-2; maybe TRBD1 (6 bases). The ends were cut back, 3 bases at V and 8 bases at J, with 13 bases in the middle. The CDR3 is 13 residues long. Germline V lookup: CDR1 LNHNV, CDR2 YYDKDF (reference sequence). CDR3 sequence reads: CATSSHRAGGYTF. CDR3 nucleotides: TGTGCCACCAGCAGTCACAGGGCCGGGGGCTACACCTTC. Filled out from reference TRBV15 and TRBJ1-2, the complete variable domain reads DAMVIQNPRYQVTQFGKPVTLSCSQTLNHNVMYWYQQKSSQAPKLLFHYYDKDFNNEADTPDNFQSRRPNTSFCFLDIRSPGLGDTAMYLCATSSHRAGGYTFGSGTRLTVV.

For the CDR3, the DNA is TGTGCCAGCAGCCCTACTCGCGGGAGAACAGATACGCAGTATTTT. Residues: CASSPTRGRTDTQYF. V and J are TRBV3-1 (or the pseudogene TRBV3-2) and TRBJ2-3; 7 positions match TRBD2. The CDR3 has 15 residues. Germline-derived CDR1 and CDR2 are LGHDT and YNNKEL (reference sequence). The junction had 7 bases not matched to a gene; V was cut back by 4 bases and J by 3 bases.

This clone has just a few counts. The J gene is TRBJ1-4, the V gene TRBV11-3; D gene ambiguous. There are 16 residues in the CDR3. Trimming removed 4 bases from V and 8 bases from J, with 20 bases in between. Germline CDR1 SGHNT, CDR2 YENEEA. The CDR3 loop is CASSSPSGEPREKLFF. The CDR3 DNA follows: TGTGCCAGCAGCTCCCCATCCGGCGAACCTAGAGAAAAACTGTTTTTT. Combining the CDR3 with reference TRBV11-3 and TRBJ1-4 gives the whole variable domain EAGVVQSPRYKIIEKKQPVAFWCNPISGHNTLYWYLQNLGQGPELLIRYENEEAVDDSQLPKDRFSAERLKGVDSTLKIQPAELGDSAVYLCASSSPSGEPREKLFFGSGTQLSVL.

Written as DNA, the CDR3 is TGTGCCAGCAGTCCACAGCAGGGGGCTTGGGAGACCCAGTACTTC. Amino acid sequence: CASSPQQGAWETQYF. The gene calls are TRBV9 and TRBJ2-5; 8 bases line up with TRBD1. CDR1 and CDR2 (germline): SGDLS, YYNGEE. The CDR3 runs to 15 residues. Losses at the gene ends were 5 bases for V and 5 bases for J; bases not matched to a gene: 11.

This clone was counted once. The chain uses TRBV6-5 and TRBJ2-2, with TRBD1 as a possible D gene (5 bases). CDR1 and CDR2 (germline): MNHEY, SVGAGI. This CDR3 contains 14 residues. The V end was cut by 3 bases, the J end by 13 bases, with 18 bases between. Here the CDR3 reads CASSYRGSLSPLFF. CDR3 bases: TGTGCCAGCAGTTATAGGGGCTCTCTGTCTCCGCTGTTTTTT.

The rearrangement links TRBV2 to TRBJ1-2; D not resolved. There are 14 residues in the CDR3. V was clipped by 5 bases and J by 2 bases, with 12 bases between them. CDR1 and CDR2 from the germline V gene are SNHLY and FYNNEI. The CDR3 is CASSFISPNYGYTF. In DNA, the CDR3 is TGTGCCAGCAGTTTTATCAGTCCCAACTATGGCTACACCTTC. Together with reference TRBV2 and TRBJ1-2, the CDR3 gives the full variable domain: EPEVTQTPSHQVTQMGQEVILRCVPISNHLYFYWYRQILGQKVEFLVSFYNNEISEKSEIFDDQFSVERPDGSNFTLKIRSTKLEDSAMYFCASSFISPNYGYTFGSGTRLTVV.

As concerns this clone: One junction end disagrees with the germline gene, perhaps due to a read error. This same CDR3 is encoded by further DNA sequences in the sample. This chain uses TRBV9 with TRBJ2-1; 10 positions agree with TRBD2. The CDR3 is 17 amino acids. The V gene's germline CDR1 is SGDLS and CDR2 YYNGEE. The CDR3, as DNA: TGTGCCAGCAGCGTTGGGGCTAGCGGGAGTGAGGACAATGAACAGTTCTTC. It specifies CASSVGASGSEDNEQFF.

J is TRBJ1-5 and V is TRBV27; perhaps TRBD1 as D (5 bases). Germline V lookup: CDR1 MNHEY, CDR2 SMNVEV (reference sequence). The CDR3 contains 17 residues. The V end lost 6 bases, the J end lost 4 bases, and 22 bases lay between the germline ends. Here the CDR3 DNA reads TGTGCCAGCAGCTCTCTTAGTGAAGGCAGGGATAATCAGCCCCAGCATTTT. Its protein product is CASSSLSEGRDNQPQHF.

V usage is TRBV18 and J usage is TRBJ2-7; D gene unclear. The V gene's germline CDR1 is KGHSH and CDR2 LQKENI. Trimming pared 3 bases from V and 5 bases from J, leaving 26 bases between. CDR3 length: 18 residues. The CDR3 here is CASSPAEIGANKPNEQYF. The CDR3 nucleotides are TGTGCCAGCTCACCGGCGGAAATAGGAGCCAACAAACCTAACGAGCAGTACTTC. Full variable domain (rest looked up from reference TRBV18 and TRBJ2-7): NAGVMQNPRHLVRRRGQEARLRCSPMKGHSHVYWYRQLPEEGLKFMVYLQKENIIDESGMPKERFSAEFPKEGPSILRIQQVVRGDSAAYFCASSPAEIGANKPNEQYFGPGTRLTVT.

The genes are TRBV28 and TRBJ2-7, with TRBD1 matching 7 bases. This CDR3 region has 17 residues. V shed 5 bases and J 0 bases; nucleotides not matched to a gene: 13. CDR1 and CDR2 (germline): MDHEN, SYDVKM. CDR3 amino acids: CASSAYPGTVFSYEQYF. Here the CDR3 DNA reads TGTGCCAGCAGTGCATATCCAGGGACAGTCTTCTCCTACGAGCAGTACTTC.

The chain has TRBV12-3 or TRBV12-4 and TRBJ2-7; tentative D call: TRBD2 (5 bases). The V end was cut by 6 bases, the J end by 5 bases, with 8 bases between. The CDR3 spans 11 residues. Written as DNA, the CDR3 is TGTGCCAGCAGAACCGGGGACGAGCAGTACTTC. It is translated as CASRTGDEQYF.

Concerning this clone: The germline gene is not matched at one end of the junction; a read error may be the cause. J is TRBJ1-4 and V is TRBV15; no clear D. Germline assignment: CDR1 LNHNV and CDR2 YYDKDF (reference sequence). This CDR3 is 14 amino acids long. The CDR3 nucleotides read TGTGCCACCAGCCTATCCTTAACTATTGAAAAACTGTTTTTT. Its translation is CATSLSLTIEKLFF. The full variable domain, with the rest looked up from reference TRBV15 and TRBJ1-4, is DAMVIQNPRYQVTQFGKPVTLSCSQTLNHNVMYWYQQKSSQAPKLLFHYYDKDFNNEADTPDNFQSRRPNTSFCFLDIRSPGLGDTAMYLCATSLSLTIEKLFFGSGTQLSVL.